These 17 T cell receptor beta chains were sequenced from one sample in a study of PD-1 blockade in mismatch repair-deficient tumors. Profiling relied on immunoSEQ multiplex PCR, and the TCRdb table lists in-frame clones only, not all of them. Of around 62,000 clones in the sample, 78% were seen once. This sample comprised peripheral blood, obtained 2 weeks after starting pembrolizumab. The receptors stem from an adult with mismatch repair-deficient cancer.

The CDR3 region has the DNA TGTGCCAGCAGCTTGAACGCGGGGGAGACCCAGTACTTC. This gives the protein CASSLNAGETQYF. The rearrangement uses TRBV7-9 and TRBJ2-5; D is perhaps TRBD2 (6 bases). Per germline, CDR1 SEHNR and CDR2 FQNEAQ (reference sequence). Trimming removed 3 bases from V and 5 bases from J, with 10 bases in between. The length of the CDR3 is 13 residues.

The DNA of the CDR3 is TGTGCCAGCCACCTAGCGGGAGGGAAGTCCTACAATGAGCAGTTCTTC. Amino acids: CASHLAGGKSYNEQFF. The chain joins TRBV5-5 to TRBJ2-1; 12 nucleotides align to TRBD2. CDR1 is SGHKS, CDR2 YYEKEE, per germline (reference sequence). V dropped 7 bases and J dropped 1; count of bases not matched to a gene: 6. This CDR3 contains 16 residues.

V and J are TRBV19 and TRBJ2-1; 12 positions agree with TRBD2. V shed 5 bases, J shed 0 bases, and the junction held 2 bases outside the gene matches. Per germline, CDR1 LNHDA and CDR2 SQIVND (reference sequence). The CDR3 is 16 residues long. The CDR3 coding sequence is TGTGCCAGTAGTCTGACTAGCGGGAGCTCCTACAATGAGCAGTTCTTC. Its translation is CASSLTSGSSYNEQFF.

The chain couples TRBV11-3 to TRBJ1-1; 7 bases map to TRBD1. CDR3 length: 14 residues. Trimming at V came to 5 bases and at J to 5 bases, leaving 8 bases not matched to a gene. Germline V lookup: CDR1 SGHNT, CDR2 YENEEA. The CDR3 reads CASSPGNRGTEAFF. The CDR3 coding sequence is TGTGCCAGCAGCCCAGGCAACAGGGGAACTGAAGCTTTCTTT.

V is TRBV25-1 and J is TRBJ2-7; 11 bases are a match to TRBD1. Per the germline V gene, CDR1 is MGHDK and CDR2 is SYGVNS. This CDR3 is 15 amino acids long. The ends lost 4 bases at V and 5 bases at J; junction bases unmatched: 7. The CDR3 spells CASSGWTGGGHEQYF. DNA of the CDR3: TGTGCCAGCAGTGGTTGGACAGGGGGCGGCCACGAGCAGTACTTC.

The chain couples TRBV5-1 to TRBJ2-1, with D perhaps matching TRBD2 (5 bases). The CDR3 has 16 residues. V was cut by 0 bases and J by 4 bases, with 14 bases left in between. The germline V gene encodes CDR1 SGHRS and CDR2 YFSETQ. The CDR3 nucleotides read TGCGCCAGCAGCTTGGATGGTGGGAGTGATTACAATGAGCAGTTCTTC. Residues: CASSLDGGSDYNEQFF.

This chain links TRBV5-5 with TRBJ2-5, with 9 bases lining up with TRBD1. Germline CDR1 and CDR2: SGHKS and YYEKEE (reference sequence). The CDR3 has 16 residues. V trimming: 1 base; J trimming: 5 bases; junction bases outside the gene matches: 9. CDR3 bases: TGTGCCAGCAGCTTGTATATCACAGGGGGCGCGGAGACCCAGTACTTC. It yields the protein CASSLYITGGAETQYF.

The V and J genes are TRBV7-2 and TRBJ1-2, with 7 positions matching TRBD1. With 0 bases clipped from V and 0 bases from J, the junction kept 1 base outside the gene matches. The V gene's germline CDR1 is SGHTA and CDR2 FQGNSA. The CDR3 contains 15 residues. In DNA, the CDR3 is TGTGCCAGCAGCTTAGCCAGGGGGACTAACTATGGCTACACCTTC. Residues: CASSLARGTNYGYTF.

This clone was observed a few times. The chain links TRBV5-4 to TRBJ2-1; no reliable D call. V was clipped by 3 bases and J by 0 bases, with 10 bases between them. Germline CDR1 SGHNT, CDR2 YYREEE (reference sequence). CDR3 length: 15 amino acids. In DNA, the CDR3 is TGTGCCAGCAGCTCCGACTTCCGCTCCTACAATGAGCAGTTCTTC. Its protein is CASSSDFRSYNEQFF.

This rearrangement joins TRBV25-1 to TRBJ2-3, with 8 nucleotides matching TRBD1. Looked up from germline, CDR1 is MGHDK and CDR2 is SYGVNS. The CDR3 has 15 amino acids. Trimming cost V 4 bases and J 5 bases; bases outside gene matches: 8. The CDR3 DNA sequence: TGTGCCAGCAGTGTCGGACAGGGCTACGGAGATACGCAGTATTTT. Amino acids: CASSVGQGYGDTQYF.

A single count supports this clone. The rearrangement links TRBV13 to TRBJ1-5; D possibly corresponds to TRBD1 (6 bases). The CDR3 contains 15 residues. The V end was cut by 0 bases, the J end by 5 bases, with 11 bases between. Germline V lookup: CDR1 PRHDT, CDR2 FYEKMQ (reference sequence). CDR3 protein: CASSLGQGRDQPQHF. The CDR3 DNA reads TGTGCCAGCAGCTTAGGACAGGGTAGGGATCAGCCCCAGCATTTT.

The chain is built from TRBV30 and TRBJ2-1; D assignment may be TRBD1 or TRBD2 (6 bases each). From germline, CDR1 is GTSNPN and CDR2 SVGIG (reference sequence). The V end was cut by 0 bases, the J end by 2 bases, with 11 bases between. This CDR3 spans 15 amino acids. The CDR3 DNA follows: TGTGCCTGGAGTGTGGGGGGCTCGCCCTACAATGAGCAGTTCTTC. Residues: CAWSVGGSPYNEQFF.

The chain carries TRBV2 and TRBJ2-1; D perhaps matches TRBD1 (8 bases). V lost 9 bases, J lost 9 bases, and 15 bases lay in between. This CDR3 spans 12 amino acids. Germline loops: CDR1 SNHLY, CDR2 FYNNEI. CDR3 amino acids: CARQTGEGEQFF. Here the CDR3 DNA reads TGTGCCAGACAGACAGGGGAGGGTGAGCAGTTCTTC.

This chain connects TRBV5-1 to TRBJ1-1; D may be TRBD1 (5 bases). V lost 2 bases and J lost 6, with 17 bases in between. The CDR3 extends over 15 amino acids. Germline CDR1 and CDR2: SGHRS and YFSETQ. The CDR3 sequence: CASSFSGGTGAEAFF. In nucleotides, the CDR3 is TGCGCCAGCAGCTTCTCAGGCGGAACAGGCGCTGAAGCTTTCTTT.

The chain employs TRBV7-3 and TRBJ2-2; 8 nucleotides match TRBD2. Germline V gene sequence: CDR1 SGHTA, CDR2 FQGTGA. The length of the CDR3 is 14 residues. V lost 5 bases, J lost 7 bases, and 6 bases stayed unmatched. CDR3 DNA: TGTGCCAGCAGCCCGGGACTAGAAATCGGGGAGCTGTTTTTT. It specifies CASSPGLEIGELFF. The variable domain in full, completed from reference TRBV7-3 and TRBJ2-2, reads GAGVSQTPSNKVTEKGKYVELRCDPISGHTALYWYRQSLGQGPEFLIYFQGTGAADDSGLPNDRFFAVRPEGSVSTLKIQRTERGDSAVYLCASSPGLEIGELFFGEGSRLTVL.

The chain uses TRBV27 and TRBJ1-2, with a possible D match to TRBD1 (5 bases). V was shortened by 6 bases and J by 0 bases, with 14 bases between the two germline ends. In germline, CDR1 is MNHEY, CDR2 SMNVEV (reference sequence). This CDR3 is built from 15 residues. The CDR3 protein is CASSGTAEPNYGYTF. Written as DNA, the CDR3 is TGTGCCAGCAGCGGGACGGCAGAACCTAACTATGGCTACACCTTC.

This clone was recorded once. The CDR3 region has the DNA TGTGCCAGCAGACCCAGCGGACCCTACGAGCAGTACTTC. This translates into CASRPSGPYEQYF. The chain recombines TRBV27 with TRBJ2-7, with a tentative D call TRBD2 (5 bases). The CDR3 runs 13 residues. Germline values: CDR1 MNHEY, CDR2 SMNVEV (reference sequence). Trimming took 6 bases from V and 2 from J, leaving 11 bases between them.